This is a list of T cell receptor beta chains from one sample in a study of blood T cell repertoires in COVID-19. Libraries were prepared by immunoSEQ multiplex PCR; TCRdb keeps only in-frame clonotypes and omits some of them. Among under 250,000 clones, roughly 86% were seen once, and the ten largest hold 12%. The specimen sequenced was peripheral blood. Every receptor here comes from an elderly man with acute or convalescent COVID-19. Each CDR3 is given with its conserved first and last residue. Fields, in order: V gene, D gene, clone size, J gene, CDR3 DNA, CDR3 protein. D genes are given only for firm matches. Where a row states a size, it is once, few, many or the class of an expanded clone; other rows omit it.

V gene: TRBV5-1
D gene: .
clone size: .
J gene: TRBJ2-5
CDR3 DNA: TGCGCCAGCAGCTTACAGGAACCGCAAGAGACCCAGTACTTC
CDR3 protein: CASSLQEPQETQYF

V gene: TRBV6-2/TRBV6-3
D gene: TRBD2
clone size: once
J gene: TRBJ2-2
CDR3 DNA: TGTGCCAGCAGCGAAAAAAAGGGACTAGCGGGGGTAATACCGAAAACCGGGGAGCTGTTTTTT
CDR3 protein: CASSEKKGLAGVIPKTGELFF

V gene: TRBV5-1
D gene: .
clone size: .
J gene: TRBJ2-1
CDR3 DNA: TGCGCCAGCAGCTTGGACCCACATACCCCGACTATATCCTACAATGAGCAGTTCTTC
CDR3 protein: CASSLDPHTPTISYNEQFF

V gene: TRBV6-1
D gene: .
clone size: few
J gene: TRBJ1-5
CDR3 DNA: TGTGCCAGCAGGGAAGGCACGGATCAGCCCCAGCATTTT
CDR3 protein: CASREGTDQPQHF

V gene: TRBV27
D gene: .
clone size: .
J gene: TRBJ1-3
CDR3 DNA: TGTGCCAGCAGTTTAGGCGGAGCCTCTGGAAACACCATATATTTT
CDR3 protein: CASSLGGASGNTIYF

V gene: TRBV19
D gene: .
clone size: few
J gene: TRBJ1-2
CDR3 DNA: TGTGCCAGTAGTATACCGATTCTTTCGAGTGAAGGCTACACCTTC
CDR3 protein: CASSIPILSSEGYTF

V gene: TRBV11-2
D gene: .
clone size: .
J gene: TRBJ2-2
CDR3 DNA: TGTGCCAGCCGGGCAGGGTCTCACACCGGGGAGCTGTTTTTT
CDR3 protein: CASRAGSHTGELFF

V gene: TRBV27
D gene: TRBD1
clone size: .
J gene: TRBJ1-4
CDR3 DNA: TGTGCCACCTCCTCAGGACAGGGGGCGGTGGATGAAAAACTGTTTTTT
CDR3 protein: CATSSGQGAVDEKLFF

V gene: TRBV24-1
D gene: TRBD2
clone size: .
J gene: TRBJ2-3
CDR3 DNA: TGTGCCACCAGTGAGGTAGCGGGGGGTGCAGATACGCAGTATTTT
CDR3 protein: CATSEVAGGADTQYF

V gene: TRBV10-3
D gene: .
clone size: .
J gene: TRBJ2-5
CDR3 DNA: TGTGCCATCAGTGAGGACACGAAAGAGACCCAGTACTTC
CDR3 protein: CAISEDTKETQYF

V gene: TRBV5-1
D gene: .
clone size: .
J gene: TRBJ2-7
CDR3 DNA: TGCGCCAGCAGCTCTGGGGCGGTCTCCTACGAGCAGTACTTC
CDR3 protein: CASSSGAVSYEQYF

V gene: TRBV29-1
D gene: TRBD2
clone size: .
J gene: TRBJ2-7
CDR3 DNA: TGCAGCGTTGCGACTAGCGGGAGCGACGAGCAGTACTTC
CDR3 protein: CSVATSGSDEQYF

V gene: TRBV5-1
D gene: TRBD2
clone size: .
J gene: TRBJ2-1
CDR3 DNA: TGCGCCAGCAGCTTGGGGACTAGCGGAAACAATGAGCAGTTCTTC
CDR3 protein: CASSLGTSGNNEQFF

V gene: TRBV27
D gene: TRBD1
clone size: .
J gene: TRBJ1-2
CDR3 DNA: TGTGCCAGCAGCCCGACAGGGGGCCTTACCAGCTACACCTTC
CDR3 protein: CASSPTGGLTSYTF

V gene: TRBV19
D gene: TRBD2
clone size: once
J gene: TRBJ2-1
CDR3 DNA: TGTGCCAGTAGGAGACTAGCGGGAGGGCCAGGTGAGCAGTTCTTC
CDR3 protein: CASRRLAGGPGEQFF

V gene: TRBV6-6
D gene: .
clone size: few
J gene: TRBJ1-6
CDR3 DNA: TGTGCCAGCAGGAGAACAGGGTTTGGCTCACCCCTCCACTTT
CDR3 protein: CASRRTGFGSPLHF

V gene: TRBV4-3
D gene: TRBD1
clone size: .
J gene: TRBJ1-2
CDR3 DNA: TGCGCCAGCAGCCAAGATGCGGGACAGCGATATGGCTACACCTTC
CDR3 protein: CASSQDAGQRYGYTF

V gene: TRBV24-1
D gene: TRBD1
clone size: .
J gene: TRBJ1-5
CDR3 DNA: TGTGCCACCAGTGAGGCGGGACAGGGGATGACGGGTGGCAATCAGCCCCAGCATTTT
CDR3 protein: CATSEAGQGMTGGNQPQHF

V gene: TRBV5-1
D gene: TRBD2
clone size: few
J gene: TRBJ2-1
CDR3 DNA: TGCGCCAGCAGGGCGGGACTAGCGGGAGCTCGAGAGCAGTTCTTC
CDR3 protein: CASRAGLAGAREQFF

V gene: TRBV24-1
D gene: .
clone size: .
J gene: TRBJ1-1
CDR3 DNA: TGTGCCACCAGTGATGAATCCCGGGCTGAAGCTTTCTTT
CDR3 protein: CATSDESRAEAFF

V gene: TRBV11-2
D gene: .
clone size: .
J gene: TRBJ2-1
CDR3 DNA: TGTGCCAGCAGCCCTGGGGGAGGTAGCTCCTACAATGAGCAGTTCTTC
CDR3 protein: CASSPGGGSSYNEQFF

V gene: TRBV27
D gene: .
clone size: .
J gene: TRBJ2-1
CDR3 DNA: TGTGCCAGCAGTTCCGGGGGCTCCTACAATGAGCAGTTCTTC
CDR3 protein: CASSSGGSYNEQFF

V gene: TRBV6-6
D gene: TRBD2
clone size: once
J gene: TRBJ2-5
CDR3 DNA: TGTGCCAGCAGGGGGGAGGGAGCGGGAGGGATGGAGACCCAGTACTTC
CDR3 protein: CASRGEGAGGMETQYF

V gene: TRBV7-9
D gene: .
clone size: .
J gene: TRBJ1-4
CDR3 DNA: TGTGCCAGCAGCTTGACAGGAGTTAATGAAAAACTGTTTTTT
CDR3 protein: CASSLTGVNEKLFF

V gene: TRBV6-5
D gene: .
clone size: .
J gene: TRBJ1-5
CDR3 DNA: TGTGCCAGCAGTTCGACAGGAAATACGCAGCCCCAGCATTTT
CDR3 protein: CASSSTGNTQPQHF

V gene: TRBV5-1
D gene: TRBD1
clone size: once
J gene: TRBJ1-3
CDR3 DNA: TGCGCCAGCAGCCCGGGACAGCTGGCTGGAAACACCATATATTTT
CDR3 protein: CASSPGQLAGNTIYF

V gene: TRBV11-2
D gene: .
clone size: .
J gene: TRBJ1-6
CDR3 DNA: TGTGCCAGCAGCTCCTCCTTCGACGGGAGCTCCTATAATTCACCCCTCCACTTT
CDR3 protein: CASSSSFDGSSYNSPLHF

V gene: TRBV19
D gene: .
clone size: .
J gene: TRBJ2-1
CDR3 DNA: TGTGCCAGTAGTATAGGAAGGGGGAGGGGAGTCGTTGGCAATGAGCAGTTCTTC
CDR3 protein: CASSIGRGRGVVGNEQFF

V gene: TRBV6-5
D gene: TRBD1
clone size: .
J gene: TRBJ1-3
CDR3 DNA: TGTGCCAGCCGCACAGGGGGTGGAGGAAACACCATATATTTT
CDR3 protein: CASRTGGGGNTIYF

V gene: TRBV6-5
D gene: .
clone size: once
J gene: TRBJ1-4
CDR3 DNA: TGTGCCAGCAGTTACTCCAGGGGTGTTGAAAAACTGTTTTTT
CDR3 protein: CASSYSRGVEKLFF

V gene: TRBV28
D gene: .
clone size: few
J gene: TRBJ1-4
CDR3 DNA: TGTGCCAGCAGTTCCCCATTGGACCACGGGGGAAAACTGTTTTTT
CDR3 protein: CASSSPLDHGGKLFF

V gene: TRBV12-3/TRBV12-4
D gene: .
clone size: once
J gene: TRBJ2-2
CDR3 DNA: TGTGCCAGCAGTTTTTTAGGGGAGCTGTTTTTT
CDR3 protein: CASSFLGELFF

V gene: TRBV6-5
D gene: .
clone size: .
J gene: TRBJ1-2
CDR3 DNA: TGTGCCAGCAGGGACACTAGGGGGGGCTACACCTTC
CDR3 protein: CASRDTRGGYTF

V gene: TRBV28
D gene: TRBD1
clone size: .
J gene: TRBJ1-2
CDR3 DNA: TGTGCCAGCAGTTCCTCCGGGACAGGGCGCTATGGCTACACCTTC
CDR3 protein: CASSSSGTGRYGYTF

V gene: TRBV29-1
D gene: .
clone size: .
J gene: TRBJ2-1
CDR3 DNA: TGCAGCGTCGCCGAGAATGAGCAGTTCTTC
CDR3 protein: CSVAENEQFF

V gene: TRBV9
D gene: TRBD2
clone size: .
J gene: TRBJ2-2
CDR3 DNA: TGTGCCAGCAGCAAGACTAGCGGGAGAAGTACCGGGGAGCTGTTTTTT
CDR3 protein: CASSKTSGRSTGELFF

V gene: TRBV5-4
D gene: .
clone size: .
J gene: TRBJ2-5
CDR3 DNA: TGTGCCAGCAGCAACAGACAGGAAGAGACCCAGTACTTC
CDR3 protein: CASSNRQEETQYF

V gene: TRBV27
D gene: TRBD2
clone size: .
J gene: TRBJ2-7
CDR3 DNA: TGTGCCAGCAGTGCGGGAGGTACAGGCTACGAGCAGTACTTC
CDR3 protein: CASSAGGTGYEQYF

V gene: TRBV11-2
D gene: .
clone size: .
J gene: TRBJ2-7
CDR3 DNA: TGTGCCAGCAGCCCACCTGGGCTGGGGGCCCTCGAGCAGTACTTC
CDR3 protein: CASSPPGLGALEQYF

V gene: TRBV5-1
D gene: .
clone size: .
J gene: TRBJ2-2
CDR3 DNA: TGCGCCAGCTGCGATAAACAGGGTACCGGGGAGCTGTTTTTT
CDR3 protein: CASCDKQGTGELFF

V gene: TRBV27
D gene: .
clone size: few
J gene: TRBJ1-5
CDR3 DNA: TGTGCCAGCAGCTCCTACGGACAGAGCAATCAGCCCCAGCATTTT
CDR3 protein: CASSSYGQSNQPQHF

V gene: TRBV28
D gene: .
clone size: few
J gene: TRBJ1-2
CDR3 DNA: TGTGCCAGCAGTTTATTTAATCAGGGCAATACCTTC
CDR3 protein: CASSLFNQGNTF

V gene: TRBV6-2/TRBV6-3
D gene: TRBD2
clone size: .
J gene: TRBJ2-3
CDR3 DNA: TGTGCCAGCAGACCTGGTAGCGGGAGGGCAGGCACAGATACGCAGTATTTT
CDR3 protein: CASRPGSGRAGTDTQYF

V gene: TRBV10-2
D gene: .
clone size: .
J gene: TRBJ1-5
CDR3 DNA: TGCGCCTCCCAGCGGGGGGAAGGCAATCAGCCCCAGCATTTT
CDR3 protein: CASQRGEGNQPQHF

V gene: TRBV19
D gene: .
clone size: .
J gene: TRBJ1-1
CDR3 DNA: TGTGCCAGTCATCCACAGTTGGGGGCCCGGACTGAAGCTTTCTTT
CDR3 protein: CASHPQLGARTEAFF

V gene: TRBV11-2
D gene: .
clone size: .
J gene: TRBJ1-1
CDR3 DNA: TGTGCCAGCAGCCCCTCACAGGGAGAGAACACTGAAGCTTTCTTT
CDR3 protein: CASSPSQGENTEAFF

V gene: TRBV11-1
D gene: TRBD1
clone size: .
J gene: TRBJ1-6
CDR3 DNA: TGTGCCAGCAGCCGCCGGACAGGGGGTAATTCACCCCTCCACTTT
CDR3 protein: CASSRRTGGNSPLHF

V gene: TRBV12-3/TRBV12-4
D gene: TRBD1
clone size: .
J gene: TRBJ2-5
CDR3 DNA: TGTGCCAGCAGAACCCCCAGGGGGAAGACCCAGTACTTC
CDR3 protein: CASRTPRGKTQYF

V gene: TRBV10-2
D gene: TRBD2
clone size: .
J gene: TRBJ2-6
CDR3 DNA: TGCGCCAGCGCTTGGGGAGGGAACTCTGGGGCCAACGTCCTGACTTTC
CDR3 protein: CASAWGGNSGANVLTF

V gene: TRBV11-2
D gene: TRBD2
clone size: .
J gene: TRBJ2-3
CDR3 DNA: TGTGCCAGCAGCCTCGAGGGAGGGCAGGATACGCAGTATTTT
CDR3 protein: CASSLEGGQDTQYF

V gene: TRBV15
D gene: TRBD2
clone size: .
J gene: TRBJ2-1
CDR3 DNA: TGTGCCACCAGTTTGACTAGCGGGTTTACCTACAATGAGCAGTTCTTC
CDR3 protein: CATSLTSGFTYNEQFF

V gene: TRBV4-3
D gene: .
clone size: .
J gene: TRBJ2-2
CDR3 DNA: TGCGCCAGCCTCCTTGTTTGCAGGCCCACCGGGGAGCTGTTTTTT
CDR3 protein: CASLLVCRPTGELFF

V gene: TRBV12-3/TRBV12-4
D gene: TRBD1
clone size: .
J gene: TRBJ2-7
CDR3 DNA: TGTGCCAGCCGCTCGACAGGGCCCTCCAAGCAGTACTTC
CDR3 protein: CASRSTGPSKQYF